Sequencing of this TCR beta chain was carried out in a study of T cells expressing NK-cell markers. The overall study: The TCR beta repertoires were obtained from sorted CD3+CD56+NKG2C+, CD3+CD56+NKG2C- and CD3+CD56-NKG2C+ T cells. Among the eight sequenced donors, seven tested HCMV-seropositive and one tested seronegative. Broader study findings: Also leading the CD3+CD56-NKG2C+ fraction in a handful of donors were these clonotypes.

As to this clonotype: Its antigen is undetermined.

TCRdb re-analyzed the 5' RACE reads; it lists each CDR3 protein once, without DNA. This sample's clone table lists hundreds of thousands of distinct CDR3 sequences. The sequence was obtained from a woman aged 18-70 years in good health. The sequencing input was blood T cells: a sorted CD56 or NKG2C T cell subset, CD4+ or CD8+ T cells, or bulk PBMC T cells (not recorded which).

The CDR3 protein is CASSLAGGRGGTEAFF. The chain links TRBV7-2 to TRBJ1-1; no DNA is available, so the TRBD1 call from TCRdb remains unchecked. Germline CDR1 and CDR2: SGHTA and FQGNSA. The CDR3 consists of 16 residues.